What follows are 30 T cell receptor beta chains derived from one specimen sequenced in a study of blood T cell repertoires in COVID-19. The assay was immunoSEQ multiplex PCR, and TCRdb's table has in-frame clones only and misses some. This table holds 50,000 or so clones, roughly four fifths found once. The sequencing sample was made of peripheral blood. Receptor source: a man in his fifties or sixties with active COVID-19.

CDR3: CASRYGDRVDSPLHF. CDR3 bases: TGTGCAAGTCGCTACGGGGACAGGGTTGATTCACCCCTCCACTTT. The chain links TRBV12-2 to TRBJ1-6; no check of the table's D call, TRBD1, against the DNA was made. TRBV12-2 is noted as a pseudogene. CDR3 length: 15 amino acids.

Here the CDR3 DNA reads TGTGCCAGCAGCGCCGCCCGACAGGGCGGCACTGAAGCTTTCTTT. It specifies CASSAARQGGTEAFF. The chain employs TRBV9 and TRBJ1-1, with 7 bases identical to TRBD1. This CDR3 is 15 amino acids long. Germline CDR1 SGDLS, CDR2 YYNGEE. J gave up 4 bases and V 3 bases, and 9 bases lay outside the gene matches.

The chain combines TRBV3-1 (or the pseudogene TRBV3-2) with TRBJ1-1; 7 positions match TRBD1. The CDR3 covers 15 residues. Germline V gives CDR1 LGHDT, CDR2 YNNKEL (reference sequence). V lost 4 bases and J lost 1; bases outside the gene matches: 6. CDR3 bases: TGTGCCAGCAGCCCCACGGGACAGCAGAACACTGAAGCTTTCTTT. Translated, it gives CASSPTGQQNTEAFF.

This chain links TRBV2 with TRBJ2-3; 13 bases line up with TRBD2. There are 14 residues in the CDR3. Germline CDR1 is SNHLY and CDR2 is FYNNEI. V lost 7 bases to trimming and J lost 4 bases; unmatched junction nucleotides: 2. The CDR3 DNA reads as TGTGCCAGCAAACTAGCGGGAGGGGCAGATACGCAGTATTTT. This translates into CASKLAGGADTQYF.

J is TRBJ2-7 and V is TRBV6-2 or TRBV6-3; unclear D gene. Looked up from germline, CDR1 is MNHEY and CDR2 is SVGEGT. Trimming removed 6 bases at V and 2 bases at J, with 8 bases between. CDR3 length equals 12 residues. The CDR3 coding sequence is TGTGCCAGCAGCCTTAGCCCCTACGAGCAGTACTTC. As protein: CASSLSPYEQYF.

For this clone: The junction shows a germline mismatch at one end, possibly a read error. The V and J genes are TRBV29-1 and TRBJ2-5; 8 bases are shared with TRBD2. Germline CDR1 and CDR2: SQVTM and ANQGSEA. This CDR3 region has 11 residues. The CDR3 protein is CSVEGSGSVHF. For the CDR3, the DNA is TGCAGCGTTGAAGGGAGCGGGAGTGTACACTTC.

The chain couples TRBV2 to TRBJ2-2, with 9 bases matching TRBD1. This CDR3 spans 15 amino acids. Trimming cost V 6 bases and J 1 base; bases outside gene matches: 3. CDR1 is SNHLY, CDR2 FYNNEI, per germline. The CDR3 loop reads CASSRGQGNTGELFF. CDR3 DNA sequence: TGTGCCAGCAGCCGGGGACAGGGGAACACCGGGGAGCTGTTTTTT.

The genes are TRBV7-8 and TRBJ2-7; TRBD2 might be the D (6 bases). The germline V gene encodes CDR1 SGHVS and CDR2 FQNEAQ. V lost 3 bases to trimming and J lost 3 bases, with 9 bases between them. This CDR3 is built from 13 residues. The CDR3 reads CASSLPSVYEQYF. CDR3 nucleotides: TGTGCCAGCAGCTTGCCTAGCGTCTACGAGCAGTACTTC.

V is TRBV29-1 and J is TRBJ2-1; unclear D gene. V gave up 4 bases and J gave up 15 bases, with 7 bases separating them. Germline V gene data show CDR1 as SQVTM and CDR2 as ANQGSEA. This CDR3 has 8 residues. The CDR3, as DNA: TGCAGCGTTGGGCCGTGGTTCTTC. Translation: CSVGPWFF.

V gene TRBV19 combines with J gene TRBJ2-3, with 11 bases fitting TRBD2. J was trimmed by 2 bases and V by 4 bases; bases with no gene match: 5. Germline CDR1 is LNHDA and CDR2 is SQIVND (reference sequence). The CDR3 runs 16 residues. The CDR3 spells CASSKLAGGATDTQYF. Here the CDR3 DNA reads TGTGCCAGTAGTAAGCTAGCGGGAGGTGCCACAGATACGCAGTATTTT.

V and J are TRBV7-2 and TRBJ2-5; TRBD2 is a possible D gene (6 bases). CDR1 is SGHTA, CDR2 FQGNSA, per germline. CDR3 length: 15 amino acids. V was trimmed by 1 base and J by 5 bases, leaving 14 bases between them. This chain's CDR3 is CASSLGTKKEETQYF. Written as DNA, the CDR3 is TGTGCCAGCAGCTTAGGGACTAAAAAGGAGGAGACCCAGTACTTC.

This chain links TRBV30 with TRBJ2-3; 9 bases agree with TRBD2. The germline gives CDR1 GTSNPN, CDR2 SVGIG (reference sequence). V shed 8 bases, J shed 3 bases, and the junction held 12 bases outside the gene matches. This CDR3 has 15 residues. The CDR3 DNA reads as TGTGCCATGGAACTTACTAGCGGGCGTACAGATACGCAGTATTTT. It encodes CAMELTSGRTDTQYF.

This rearrangement joins TRBV7-9 to TRBJ2-7, with 9 bases fitting TRBD1. The CDR3 has 14 residues. CDR1 is SEHNR and CDR2 is FQNEAQ in the germline V gene (reference sequence). The ends lost 5 bases at V and 4 bases at J; junction bases unmatched: 6. The CDR3 protein is CASSPGQGKYEQYF. CDR3 sequence (DNA): TGTGCCAGCAGCCCCGGACAGGGGAAATACGAGCAGTACTTC.

Points on this clone: Being one base from a much bigger clone, this may be a read error. The same CDR3 can be traced to other DNA sequences in this sample. The chain uses TRBV5-1 and TRBJ2-2; 12 bases match TRBD1. Germline values: CDR1 SGHRS, CDR2 YFSETQ. The CDR3 is 17 amino acids. CDR3 DNA sequence: TGCGCCAGCAGCTCCGGGACAGGGGGCGCCTTCACCGGGGAGTTGTTTTTT. It codes for CASSSGTGGAFTGELFF.

The rearrangement uses TRBV9 and TRBJ2-1, with 8 positions matching TRBD1. The CDR3 has 17 residues. Germline V gene data show CDR1 as SGDLS and CDR2 as YYNGEE. Losses at the gene ends were 0 bases for V and 2 bases for J; bases not matched to a gene: 7. The CDR3 DNA follows: TGTGCCAGCAGCGTAGCGACAGGGGATGTTACCTACAATGAGCAGTTCTTC. Its protein is CASSVATGDVTYNEQFF.

The chain joins TRBV30 to TRBJ1-2; D perhaps matches TRBD1 (6 bases). CDR3 size: 13 residues. Germline CDR1 GTSNPN, CDR2 SVGIG (reference sequence). The V and J ends lost 5 bases and 4 bases respectively, with 14 bases between them. The CDR3 nucleotides are TGTGCCTGGGTACAGGGTTTCGTCTATGGCTACACCTTC. Translated, it gives CAWVQGFVYGYTF. The full variable domain, its missing parts supplied by reference TRBV30 and TRBJ1-2, is SQTIHQWPATLVQPVGSPLSLECTVEGTSNPNLYWYRQAAGRGLQLLFYSVGIGQISSEVPQNLSASRPQDRQFILSSKKLLLSDSGFYLCAWVQGFVYGYTFGSGTRLTVV.

The CDR3 sequence is CASSLAAGETTDTQYF. In DNA, the CDR3 is TGTGCCAGCAGCTTGGCAGCGGGCGAAACCACAGATACGCAGTATTTT. The chain joins TRBV5-4 to TRBJ2-3; D may be TRBD2 (6 bases). V was clipped by 0 bases and J by 2 bases, with 13 bases between them. Germline loops: CDR1 SGHNT, CDR2 YYREEE (reference sequence). The CDR3 is made up of 16 amino acids.

The rearrangement links TRBV6-1 to TRBJ2-2, with 8 bases that match TRBD2. CDR3 length equals 18 residues. Germline lookup yields CDR1 MNHNS and CDR2 SASEGT. J lost 5 bases, V lost 2 bases, and 13 bases had no gene match. The CDR3 reads CASSEQLAAEIFTGELFF. CDR3 DNA sequence: TGTGCCAGCAGTGAACAACTAGCGGCTGAAATCTTTACCGGGGAGCTGTTTTTT.

The chain employs TRBV5-1 and TRBJ2-3, with 16 bases identical to TRBD2. CDR1 is SGHRS and CDR2 is YFSETQ in the germline V gene. There are 19 residues in the CDR3. V was pared by 4 bases and J by 5 bases, with 13 bases of the junction left unmatched. The DNA of the CDR3 is TGCGCCAGCAGCCAGGTCCCGGGACTAGCGGGGGGGCAAGGAGATACGCAGTATTTT. This codes for CASSQVPGLAGGQGDTQYF.

By share of the sample, this clone is medium-sized (0.01 to 0.1%). Other nucleotide sequences from this sample produce the same CDR3. J is TRBJ2-3 and V is TRBV2; a possible D gene is TRBD1 (6 bases). CDR3 length: 15 residues. The V end was cut by 5 bases, the J end by 0 bases, with 12 bases between. Germline-derived CDR1 and CDR2 are SNHLY and FYNNEI. The CDR3 DNA reads as TGTGCCAGCAGTCAGGGGACCTTTAGCACAGATACGCAGTATTTT. It codes for CASSQGTFSTDTQYF.

The gene calls are TRBV15 and TRBJ2-1, with 9 bases aligning to TRBD1. Per germline, CDR1 LNHNV and CDR2 YYDKDF (reference sequence). The CDR3 length is 16 residues. V gave up 3 bases and J gave up 3 bases; unmatched junction bases: 6. CDR3 sequence: CATSSPGTGNYNEQFF. The CDR3, as DNA: TGTGCCACCAGCAGTCCCGGGACAGGGAACTACAATGAGCAGTTCTTC.

This rearrangement joins TRBV28 to TRBJ2-7, with 9 bases lining up with TRBD1. With 5 bases clipped from V and 7 bases from J, the junction kept 6 bases outside the gene matches. CDR1 and CDR2 from the germline V gene are MDHEN and SYDVKM. The CDR3 sequence is 13 residues long. CDR3 sequence: CASSLGQGREQYF. The CDR3 region has the DNA TGTGCCAGCAGTCTAGGACAGGGGAGAGAGCAGTACTTC.

This chain connects TRBV7-8 to TRBJ1-3; unclear D gene. Germline V CDR1 and CDR2: SGHVS, FQNEAQ. The CDR3 runs 17 residues. V lost 1 base, J lost 0 bases, and 13 bases lay in between. The CDR3 sequence is CASSLVGGGFSGNTIYF. The CDR3 region has the DNA TGTGCCAGCAGCTTAGTAGGCGGCGGATTCTCTGGAAACACCATATATTTT.

V and J are TRBV11-1 and TRBJ2-7; D remains ambiguous. This CDR3 has 15 residues. The V and J ends lost 5 bases and 1 base respectively, with 15 bases between them. Germline V gene lookup returns CDR1 SGHAT and CDR2 FQDESV (reference sequence). CDR3 coding DNA: TGTGCCAGCAGCGTGATGAGGCTGTCGTCCTACGAGCAGTACTTC. Protein sequence: CASSVMRLSSYEQYF.

This chain joins TRBV28 and TRBJ1-5, with D tentatively TRBD1 (6 bases). This CDR3 is 16 amino acids long. Germline V gene lookup returns CDR1 MDHEN and CDR2 SYDVKM. With 5 bases removed from V and 7 bases from J, the gap between germline ends came to 21 bases. CDR3 residues: CASSNPQQGPSQPQHF. In DNA, the CDR3 is TGTGCCAGCAGTAACCCACAACAGGGTCCCTCGCAGCCCCAGCATTTT.

The gene calls are TRBV5-1 and TRBJ2-7; TRBD2 matches at 7 bases. Germline CDR1 and CDR2: SGHRS and YFSETQ. The junction had 10 bases not matched to a gene; V was cut back by 0 bases and J by 4 bases. This CDR3 is built from 16 residues. The CDR3 DNA reads TGCGCCAGCAGCTTGGGGGGAGGGATGAGGGTATACGAGCAGTACTTC. It translates to CASSLGGGMRVYEQYF.

The table lists this clone with a few counts. The chain carries TRBV27 and TRBJ2-7; D is uncertain. Germline CDR1 reads MNHEY; CDR2 reads SMNVEV (reference sequence). There are 14 residues in the CDR3. V was pared by 7 bases and J by 5 bases, with 18 bases between. The CDR3 here is CASTPPGYRNEQYF. CDR3 in DNA: TGTGCCAGCACACCTCCCGGGTATAGGAACGAGCAGTACTTC.

This clone has a single count. The DNA for the CDR3 is TGTGCCAGCAGCCGGTGGGGCGGGGTCTCGTCCAATGAGCAGTTCTTC. Protein: CASSRWGGVSSNEQFF. V gene TRBV7-2 combines with J gene TRBJ2-1, with D perhaps matching TRBD2 (6 bases). Trimming pared 5 bases from V and 6 bases from J, leaving 20 bases between. The CDR3 totals 16 residues. CDR1 and CDR2 (germline): SGHTA, FQGNSA.

The rearrangement joins TRBV10-2 to TRBJ1-5; D may be TRBD1 (5 bases). Germline V gives CDR1 WSHSY, CDR2 SAAADI. V was clipped by 3 bases and J by 4 bases, with 7 bases between them. The CDR3 covers 13 residues. CDR3 region: CASSDRVNQPQHF. The CDR3, as DNA: TGCGCCAGCAGTGACAGGGTTAATCAGCCCCAGCATTTT.

For the CDR3, the DNA is TGTGCCAGCAGTTCTCGGACAGGGGATTTCGAAGCTTTCTTT. It specifies CASSSRTGDFEAFF. V gene TRBV7-8 combines with J gene TRBJ1-1; TRBD1 agrees at 9 bases. The V segment lost 6 bases and the J segment 8 bases; nucleotides outside the gene matches: 10. Germline-derived CDR1 and CDR2 are SGHVS and FQNEAQ. This CDR3 contains 14 residues.